The 18 T cell receptor beta chains presented below share a single source sample, sequenced in a study of cytomegalovirus exposure and HLA in healthy donors. Vbeta (60) and Jbeta (13) primers were used in the PCR. Assay: immunoSEQ multiplex PCR; the TCRdb copy retains only in-frame clones and omits some. Here the sample spans roughly 120,000 clones, about 16% being singletons. The sequenced sample was PBMCs. The receptors shown here come from a woman under 30 in good health and CMV-seronegative.

Regarding this clone: Sequence at one end of the junction differs from germline and may be a read error. The CDR3 nucleotides are TGTGCCAGCAGCTTTCCCGGGGAGAGCCAGTACTTC. It is translated as CASSFPGESQYF. The chain carries TRBV7-3 and TRBJ2-5; tentatively, D is TRBD2 (5 bases). The CDR3 extends over 12 amino acids. The germline CDR1 and CDR2 sequences are SGHTA and FQGTGA.

In its sample, this clone was seen a few times. The rearrangement joins TRBV11-2 to TRBJ2-2; TRBD1 agrees at 7 bases. Germline lookup yields CDR1 SGHAT and CDR2 FQNNGV. The CDR3 consists of 17 residues. The V gene end was trimmed by 1 base and the J gene end by 6 bases; junction bases not matched to a gene: 11. The CDR3 DNA reads TGTGCCAGCAGCTTAGGCCGGGGACAGAAGAAACCCGGGGAGCTGTTTTTT. Protein: CASSLGRGQKKPGELFF.

The J gene is TRBJ2-7, the V gene TRBV4-1; 8 positions agree with TRBD1. This CDR3 has 14 residues. Germline values: CDR1 MGHRA, CDR2 YSYEKL. With 1 base clipped from V and 4 bases from J, the junction kept 3 bases outside the gene matches. CDR3 sequence reads: CASSQVRGQYEQYF. CDR3 DNA: TGCGCCAGCAGCCAAGTCAGGGGGCAGTACGAGCAGTACTTC.

This clone was observed a few times. The V call is TRBV6-1, the J call TRBJ1-5; D may be TRBD1 (5 bases). The CDR3 runs to 15 residues. Per germline, CDR1 MNHNS and CDR2 SASEGT. Trimming took off 2 bases at V and 6 bases at J, with 14 bases between the two ends. CDR3 DNA: TGTGCCAGCAGTGAACATACAGGTTCCCCTCAGCCCCAGCATTTT. It codes for CASSEHTGSPQPQHF.

The V gene is TRBV6-5, the J gene TRBJ1-1, with TRBD1 identical over 8 bases. The junction had 7 bases not matched to a gene; V was cut back by 5 bases and J by 5 bases. The CDR3 has 14 residues. Germline lookup yields CDR1 MNHEY and CDR2 SVGAGI. In nucleotides, the CDR3 is TGTGCCAGCAGTCGGACAGGGAGTCGGACTGAAGCTTTCTTT. It translates to CASSRTGSRTEAFF.

There are a few counts of this clone. V and J are TRBV6-5 and TRBJ1-1, with TRBD1 identical over 8 bases. Germline V lookup: CDR1 MNHEY, CDR2 SVGAGI. The CDR3 spans 13 residues. V shed 7 bases, J shed 6 bases, and the junction held 7 bases outside the gene matches. The CDR3 DNA follows: TGTGCCAGCACCGGGACAGGAAGCCCTGAAGCTTTCTTT. Its translation is CASTGTGSPEAFF.

In regard to this clone: Other DNA sequences of this sample code for an identical CDR3. This chain links TRBV5-6 with TRBJ1-2; TRBD1 matches 7 bases. Germline loops: CDR1 SGHDT, CDR2 YYEEEE. Unmatched junction bases numbered 18, after V lost 2 bases and J lost 5 bases. The CDR3 runs to 18 residues. CDR3 in amino acids: CASSLLATQGLQGYGYTF. The DNA of the CDR3 is TGTGCCAGCAGCTTATTAGCGACCCAGGGGCTACAGGGGTATGGCTACACCTTC.

This clone was found a few times. V and J are TRBV7-2 and TRBJ2-5; tentatively, D is TRBD1 (5 bases). The CDR3 is 19 residues long. Germline-derived CDR1 and CDR2 are SGHTA and FQGNSA. V shed 1 base and J shed 3 bases, with 24 bases lying between them. The CDR3 loop is CASSLGFVQVASLKETQYF. The CDR3 DNA sequence: TGTGCCAGCAGCTTAGGTTTCGTACAGGTCGCGAGTTTGAAAGAGACCCAGTACTTC.

Points on this clone: At one end, the junction sequence differs from germline, possibly due to a read error. The chain joins TRBV7-7 to TRBJ2-7; the match to TRBD1 covers 7 bases. Germline V lookup: CDR1 SSHAT, CDR2 FNYEAQ (reference sequence). The CDR3 has 13 amino acids. The CDR3 is CASSLSTGTEQYF. For the CDR3, the DNA is TGTGCTAGCAGCTTATCGACAGGGACCGAGCAGTACTTC.

The CDR3 bases are TGTGCCAGCAGCAGCAGGGATTTTGGTAATCAGCCCCAGCATTTT. Translation gives CASSSRDFGNQPQHF. The chain has TRBV7-2 and TRBJ1-5; D perhaps matches TRBD1 (5 bases). V lost 5 bases and J 4 bases, leaving 15 bases between the germline ends. Germline V gene data show CDR1 as SGHTA and CDR2 as FQGNSA. This CDR3 contains 15 residues.

This clone was counted a few times. The chain is built from TRBV21-1 and TRBJ2-1; TRBD2 is the table's D call, not checked against the DNA. TRBV21-1 is termed a pseudogene. This CDR3 has 15 amino acids. This chain's CDR3 is CASSKEWRGGNEQFF. CDR3 sequence (DNA): TGTGCCAGCAGCAAAGAATGGCGGGGGGGCAATGAGCAGTTCTTC.

This clone has only a few counts. The chain joins TRBV5-5 to TRBJ1-5; weak D call: TRBD1 (5 bases). CDR3 length equals 15 residues. Germline CDR1 and CDR2: SGHKS and YYEKEE (reference sequence). V was clipped by 3 bases and J by 0 bases, with 10 bases between them. CDR3 nucleotide sequence: TGTGCCAGCAGCTCGGACACCTATAGCAATCAGCCCCAGCATTTT. As protein: CASSSDTYSNQPQHF.

This clone was found a few times. The chain has TRBV18 and TRBJ1-2, with 8 bases fitting TRBD1. Germline loops: CDR1 KGHSH, CDR2 LQKENI. The V segment lost 5 bases and the J segment 4 bases; nucleotides outside the gene matches: 3. There are 13 residues in the CDR3. CDR3 sequence reads: CASSTGTGYGYTF. The CDR3 nucleotides read TGTGCCAGCTCAACCGGGACAGGCTATGGCTACACCTTC.

This clone was found a few times. This rearrangement joins TRBV30 to TRBJ2-7; 9 bases agree with TRBD2. CDR3 length: 13 residues. Germline assignment: CDR1 GTSNPN and CDR2 SVGIG (reference sequence). V was clipped by 4 bases and J by 2 bases; unmatched bases: 3. DNA for the CDR3: TGTGCCTGGAAACGCGGGAGGGCCTACGAGCAGTACTTC. Amino acid sequence: CAWKRGRAYEQYF.

CDR3 in DNA: TGTGCCAGCAGCCCCCGGGGGGGTGACACTGAAGCTTTCTTT. Amino acids: CASSPRGGDTEAFF. J is TRBJ1-1 and V is TRBV7-6; possibly TRBD1 for D (5 bases). The V end was cut by 5 bases, the J end by 3 bases, with 13 bases between. Germline loops: CDR1 SGHVS, CDR2 FNYEAQ. The CDR3 runs to 14 residues.

This clone was seen a few times. The rearrangement links TRBV6-1 to TRBJ1-5; D gene uncertain. The V gene lost 10 bases and the J gene lost 0 bases, with 13 bases spanning the gap. Germline CDR1 MNHNS, CDR2 SASEGT. The CDR3 has 14 residues. Here the CDR3 reads CATGPSHSNQPQHF. DNA for the CDR3: TGTGCCACTGGCCCTTCTCATAGCAATCAGCCCCAGCATTTT.

V is TRBV7-9 and J is TRBJ2-3; a weak D match, TRBD2 (5 bases). Trimming removed 1 base at V and 6 bases at J, with 11 bases between. This CDR3 has 14 amino acids. CDR1 is SEHNR, CDR2 FQNEAQ, per germline (reference sequence). The CDR3 spells CASSLDGVQDTQYF. The CDR3 DNA is TGTGCCAGCAGCTTAGACGGGGTCCAGGATACGCAGTATTTT.

This clone was observed a few times. The chain has TRBV29-1 and TRBJ1-3, with D tentatively TRBD1 (6 bases). The ends were cut back, 6 bases at V and 2 bases at J, with 14 bases in the middle. Germline CDR1 SQVTM, CDR2 ANQGSEA. The CDR3 totals 14 residues. CDR3 bases: TGCAGCGTGGATGGGACACTCACTGGAAACACCATATATTTT. Its protein product is CSVDGTLTGNTIYF.